Following are 23 T cell receptor beta chains from one sample sequenced in a study of early T cells in non-severe SARS-CoV-2 infection. TCRdb analysed the 5' RACE reads with MiXCR anew, one entry per CDR3 protein. The sample includes 35,000 to 40,000 distinct CDR3 sequences, 5.8% of them seen just once. The sample comprised whole blood. The source is an adult who was a healthcare worker with PCR-confirmed SARS-CoV-2 infection or an uninfected control (not recorded which).

By sample share, this clonotype is medium-sized. The gene calls are TRBV7-2 and TRBJ2-1; unclear D gene. The CDR3 totals 13 residues. Trimming took 7 bases from V and 7 from J, leaving 14 bases between them. Germline V gene data show CDR1 as SGHTA and CDR2 as FQGNSA. The CDR3 DNA sequence: TGTGCCAGCACGCAAGACCGGTTGAATGAGCAGTTCTTC. It translates to CASTQDRLNEQFF.

In its sample, this clonotype was seen many times. The gene calls are TRBV29-1 and TRBJ2-3; D not resolved. The CDR3 is made up of 14 amino acids. Trimming pared 4 bases from V and 0 bases from J, leaving 11 bases between. Germline V gene sequence: CDR1 SQVTM, CDR2 ANQGSEA. The CDR3 bases are TGCAGCGTTGTTACTACAGCTAGCACAGATACGCAGTATTTT. Its protein is CSVVTTASTDTQYF.

This clonotype was seen ten or more times. The chain combines TRBV20-1 with TRBJ2-3; tentatively, D is TRBD1 or TRBD2 (5 bases each). Per the germline V gene, CDR1 is DFQATT and CDR2 is SNEGSKA (reference sequence). The CDR3 consists of 13 residues. Trimming cost V 7 bases and J 6 bases, with 17 bases left between them. CDR3 region: CSVPGRNADTQYF. The CDR3 bases are TGCAGTGTCCCGGGACGAAACGCGGATACGCAGTATTTT.

This clonotype was recorded many times. V usage is TRBV6-2 or TRBV6-3 and J usage is TRBJ1-1, with D possibly TRBD1 on 5 matching bases. The CDR3 extends over 14 amino acids. Germline V gene lookup returns CDR1 MNHEY and CDR2 SVGEGT. Trimming took off 8 bases at V and 4 bases at J, with 17 bases between the two ends. For the CDR3, the DNA is TGTGCCAGCTCTTACTGGGAAGGGGTCACTGAAGCTTTCTTT. Translating gives CASSYWEGVTEAFF.

This clonotype was seen only a few times. The chain uses TRBV29-1 and TRBJ2-3; 7 positions agree with TRBD1. This CDR3 comprises 18 residues. The germline CDR1 and CDR2 sequences are SQVTM and ANQGSEA. With 7 bases clipped from V and 5 bases from J, the junction kept 24 bases outside the gene matches. CDR3 residues: CSADPGQHLPLAQDTQYF. CDR3 bases: TGCAGCGCTGACCCGGGACAGCATCTTCCCCTGGCACAAGATACGCAGTATTTT.

This clonotype has ten or more counts. The J gene is TRBJ2-1, the V gene TRBV7-2; a weak D match, TRBD2 (5 bases). With 5 bases removed from V and 8 bases from J, the gap between germline ends came to 22 bases. The CDR3 runs to 16 residues. Looked up from germline, CDR1 is SGHTA and CDR2 is FQGNSA. CDR3 bases: TGTGCCAGCAGCCCCATACTACTAGGATTCGGCGATGAGCAGTTCTTC. This sequence encodes CASSPILLGFGDEQFF.

This clonotype appeared many times. The chain couples TRBV5-1 to TRBJ1-4; D unclear. The CDR3 covers 16 residues. Trimming cost V 0 bases and J 8 bases, with 17 bases left between them. Germline-derived CDR1 and CDR2 are SGHRS and YFSETQ. CDR3: CASSLESAAFGEKLFF. The DNA for the CDR3 is TGCGCCAGCAGCTTGGAATCGGCAGCTTTCGGCGAAAAACTGTTTTTT.

This clonotype was counted ten times or more. The rearrangement joins TRBV18 to TRBJ2-2; perhaps TRBD2 as D (6 bases). Trimming removed 3 bases from V and 10 bases from J, with 12 bases in between. Germline values: CDR1 KGHSH, CDR2 LQKENI. The CDR3 totals 13 residues. The CDR3 loop reads CASSPLEGAELFF. The CDR3 bases are TGTGCCAGCTCACCTCTGGAGGGCGCGGAGCTGTTTTTT.

In its sample, this clonotype was seen many times. The chain links TRBV29-1 to TRBJ2-7, with D possibly being TRBD2 (6 bases). Trimming took 6 bases from V and 5 from J, leaving 20 bases between them. Germline lookup yields CDR1 SQVTM and CDR2 ANQGSEA. The CDR3 runs 14 residues. The chain's CDR3 is CSVFRGAGNHEQYF. In DNA, the CDR3 is TGCAGCGTCTTCCGGGGTGCGGGGAACCACGAGCAGTACTTC.

This clonotype was counted at least ten times. The chain carries TRBV20-1 and TRBJ2-4; D is possibly TRBD2 (5 bases). There are 10 residues in the CDR3. The V end lost 5 bases, the J end lost 9 bases, and 8 bases lay between the germline ends. Germline loops: CDR1 DFQATT, CDR2 SNEGSKA (reference sequence). The CDR3 loop reads CSAREGIQYF. The CDR3 coding sequence is TGCAGTGCTCGGGAAGGCATTCAGTACTTC.

This clonotype was seen ten or more times. In DNA, the CDR3 is TGTGCCAGCAGTTACCTACAATCGACAGGGGGCTATGGCTACACCTTC. Translating it yields CASSYLQSTGGYGYTF. The genes are TRBV6-5 and TRBJ1-2; 9 nucleotides align to TRBD1. J gave up 4 bases and V 2 bases, and 8 bases lay outside the gene matches. CDR3 length: 16 amino acids. Germline CDR1 and CDR2: MNHEY and SVGAGI.

This clonotype was found many times. The gene calls are TRBV29-1 and TRBJ2-7; 8 positions match TRBD1. The CDR3 covers 12 residues. Trimming at V came to 4 bases and at J to 11 bases, leaving 10 bases not matched to a gene. The germline CDR1 and CDR2 sequences are SQVTM and ANQGSEA. For the CDR3, the DNA is TGCAGCGTTGTGGGTGACAGGGGCAAGGAGTACTTC. Amino acids: CSVVGDRGKEYF.

This clonotype was found many times. The rearrangement joins TRBV2 to TRBJ2-3; D unresolved. Per germline, CDR1 SNHLY and CDR2 FYNNEI. The CDR3 length is 12 residues. Trimming took off 8 bases at V and 1 base at J, with 7 bases between the two ends. CDR3 DNA sequence: TGTGCCAGCCGCCTAGGCACAGATACGCAGTATTTT. It is translated as CASRLGTDTQYF. Drawing the rest from reference TRBV2 and TRBJ2-3, the complete variable domain is EPEVTQTPSHQVTQMGQEVILRCVPISNHLYFYWYRQILGQKVEFLVSFYNNEISEKSEIFDDQFSVERPDGSNFTLKIRSTKLEDSAMYFCASRLGTDTQYFGPGTRLTVL.

This clonotype appeared many times. The genes are TRBV7-8 and TRBJ2-1; 9 nucleotides line up with TRBD2. This CDR3 is built from 15 residues. With V trimmed by 6 bases and J by 3 bases, 6 bases remained unmatched. The germline CDR1 and CDR2 sequences are SGHVS and FQNEAQ. The CDR3 reads CASRRSGGFYNEQFF. CDR3 DNA: TGTGCCAGCAGAAGAAGCGGGGGGTTCTACAATGAGCAGTTCTTC.

This clonotype was detected ten times or more. V usage is TRBV7-2 and J usage is TRBJ1-1, with D hard to call. Germline V gene data show CDR1 as SGHTA and CDR2 as FQGNSA. The CDR3 is 13 amino acids. Trimming removed 4 bases from V and 7 bases from J, with 13 bases in between. The CDR3 reads CASSSRKAGEAFF. The DNA for the CDR3 is TGTGCCAGCAGCTCGAGGAAGGCGGGTGAAGCTTTCTTT. Using reference TRBV7-2 and TRBJ1-1 for the parts outside the CDR3, the full variable domain is GAGVSQSPSNKVTEKGKDVELRCDPISGHTALYWYRQSLGQGLEFLIYFQGNSAPDKSGLPSDRFSAERTGGSVSTLTIQRTQQEDSAVYLCASSSRKAGEAFFGQGTRLTVV.

In this sample, this clonotype turned up many times. This chain joins TRBV12-3 or TRBV12-4 and TRBJ2-3; no clear D gene. Trimming removed 6 bases at V and 1 base at J, with 14 bases between. The CDR3 has 15 amino acids. The CDR3, as DNA: TGTGCCAGCAGCCCCGCCCAGACTGGCACAGATACGCAGTATTTT. Protein: CASSPAQTGTDTQYF.

This clonotype has at least ten counts. The V gene is TRBV10-2, the J gene TRBJ2-1; tentative D call: TRBD1 (5 bases). This CDR3 is built from 13 residues. CDR1 is WSHSY, CDR2 SAAADI, per germline. V dropped 5 bases and J dropped 4 bases, with 9 bases sitting between them. The CDR3 DNA is TGCGCCAGCAGTTCTACAGGATACAATGAGCAGTTCTTC. Translating gives CASSSTGYNEQFF.

A few counts support this clonotype. The rearrangement uses TRBV25-1 and TRBJ2-5; 9 nucleotides align to TRBD1. CDR1 and CDR2 from the germline V gene are MGHDK and SYGVNS. This CDR3 is built from 16 residues. V was clipped by 6 bases and J by 5 bases; unmatched bases: 13. This CDR3 reads CASSRPGQGIAETQYF. The CDR3, as DNA: TGTGCCAGCAGCCGCCCGGGACAGGGCATCGCGGAGACCCAGTACTTC. Full variable domain (missing parts from reference TRBV25-1 and TRBJ2-5): EADIYQTPRYLVIGTGKKITLECSQTMGHDKMYWYQQDPGMELHLIHYSYGVNSTEKGDLSSESTVSRIRTEHFPLTLESARPSHTSQYLCASSRPGQGIAETQYFGPGTRLLVL.

This clonotype qualifies as medium-sized. The chain has TRBV19 and TRBJ2-3; maybe TRBD2 (5 bases). This CDR3 is built from 13 residues. Trimming cost V 9 bases and J 3 bases, with 13 bases left between them. CDR1 is LNHDA, CDR2 SQIVND, per germline (reference sequence). The CDR3 protein is CASQEVRTDTQYF. The CDR3 DNA reads as TGTGCCAGCCAGGAGGTCCGAACAGATACGCAGTATTTT.

The table lists this clonotype with many counts. Written as DNA, the CDR3 is TGTGCCAGTGGGTTGGCTAGCGGGAATTCAGATACGCAGTATTTT. Protein sequence: CASGLASGNSDTQYF. The chain recombines TRBV6-6 with TRBJ2-3; 9 nucleotides line up with TRBD2. The ends lost 9 bases at V and 4 bases at J; junction bases unmatched: 11. Germline CDR1 is MNHNY and CDR2 is SVGAGI (reference sequence). This CDR3 region has 15 residues.

J is TRBJ2-1 and V is TRBV10-3; TRBD2 matches 10 bases. The germline CDR1 and CDR2 sequences are ENHRY and SYGVKD. V dropped 3 bases and J dropped 1; count of bases not matched to a gene: 12. This CDR3 has 19 amino acids. The CDR3 sequence is CAISDPSGRDKGSYNEQFF. Written as DNA, the CDR3 is TGTGCCATCAGTGATCCTAGCGGGAGAGACAAGGGTTCCTACAATGAGCAGTTCTTC.

J is TRBJ2-3 and V is TRBV20-1, with D unclear. Trimming cost V 7 bases and J 0 bases, with 8 bases left between them. The length of the CDR3 is 12 residues. Looked up from germline, CDR1 is DFQATT and CDR2 is SNEGSKA (reference sequence). The CDR3 here is CSGALSTDTQYF. CDR3 DNA sequence: TGCAGTGGAGCCTTAAGCACAGATACGCAGTATTTT.

At least ten counts were recorded for this clonotype. This chain joins TRBV7-6 and TRBJ2-7; 7 bases line up with TRBD1. The germline V gene encodes CDR1 SGHVS and CDR2 FNYEAQ. The J segment lost 2 bases and the V segment lost 0 bases, leaving 4 bases of the junction unmatched. CDR3 length: 15 residues. This chain's CDR3 is CASSLAGGLTYEQYF. The CDR3, as DNA: TGTGCCAGCAGCTTAGCAGGGGGCTTGACCTACGAGCAGTACTTC.